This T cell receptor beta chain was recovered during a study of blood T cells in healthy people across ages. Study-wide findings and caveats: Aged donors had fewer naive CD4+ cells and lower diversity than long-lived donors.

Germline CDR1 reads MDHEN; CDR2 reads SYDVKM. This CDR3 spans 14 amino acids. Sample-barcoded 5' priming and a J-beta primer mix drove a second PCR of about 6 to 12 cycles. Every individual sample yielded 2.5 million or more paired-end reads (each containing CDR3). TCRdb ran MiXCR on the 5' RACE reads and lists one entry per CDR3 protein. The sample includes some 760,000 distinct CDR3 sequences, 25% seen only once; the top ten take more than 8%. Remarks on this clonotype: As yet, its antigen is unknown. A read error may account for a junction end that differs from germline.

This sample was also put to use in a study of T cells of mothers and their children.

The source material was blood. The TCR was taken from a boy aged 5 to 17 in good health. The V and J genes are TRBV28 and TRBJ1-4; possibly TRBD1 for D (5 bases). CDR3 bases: TGTGCCAGCAACCTATTGGGGGGTCAAGAAAAACCGTTTTTT. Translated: CASNLLGGQEKPFF.